This is a list of T cell receptor delta chains from one sample in a study of Vδ1+ human thymocytes. TCRdb re-called the multiplex PCR reads using CATT. This sample has 80,000 or so delta-chain clones; around 35% occur once, and the top ten carry roughly 0.25%. Source material: Vdelta1+ gamma-delta thymocytes from the thymus. The source of these receptors is a boy younger than two who had congenital heart surgery. The CDR3 runs from the conserved cysteine through the conserved F or W. D genes are given only for firm matches. Some rows have no size entry. The others give once, few or many, or a class for an expanded clone.

NA	TRDV1	NA	TRDJ1	TGTGCTCTTGGGGAACGGACTTTACTGGGCGGCAGGTACTGGTACACCGATAAACTCATCTTT	CALGERTLLGGRYWYTDKLIF
NA	TRDV1	NA	TRDJ1	TGTGCTCTTGGGGAAAATTCCCGTACTTTGCCCATTATGGCCGATAAACTCATCTTT	CALGENSRTLPIMADKLIF
NA	TRDV1	NA	TRDJ1	TGTGCTCTTGGGGAACTATGTAATGGCTCGGGGGCGGGTAAACTCATCTTT	CALGELCNGSGAGKLIF
TRDD3	TRDV1	few	TRDJ1	TGTGCTCTTGGGGAACTGAATCGTAGGGACTGGGGATACTCTACCGATAAACTCATCTTT	CALGELNRRDWGYSTDKLIF
NA	TRDV1	NA	TRDJ1	TGTGCTCTTGGGGAAAACCCCAGGGCCACTGACGGTCTCATCTTT	CALGENPRATDGLIF
TRDD3	TRDV1	NA	TRDJ1	TGTGCTCTTGGCGTCACTACTGGGGGATACAAAAGAGTCGCCGATAAACTCATCTTT	CALGVTTGGYKRVADKLIF
TRDD3	TRDV1	NA	TRDJ1	TGTGCTCTTGGGAGTCCCTGGGGGATACCCCCATCATACACCGATAAACTCATCTTT	CALGSPWGIPPSYTDKLIF
NA	TRDV1	NA	TRDJ1	TGTGCTCTTGGGGAAGTCACGGATAGCACCGGTCCCTTTAAACTCATCTTT	CALGEVTDSTGPFKLIF
TRDD3	TRDV1	NA	TRDJ1	TGTGCTCTTGGACCCGCCTTCCTGGGGGATACGCGGACCGATAAACTCATCTTT	CALGPAFLGDTRTDKLIF
NA	TRDV1	NA	TRDJ1	TGTGCTCTTGGGGAACAGGGAATCGACCTACTGGTCGGGGAGGGTAAACTCATCTTT	CALGEQGIDLLVGEGKLIF
TRDD3	TRDV2	once	TRDJ1	TGTGCCTGGGTCGGACTACGGGAAGGCACAATGAAACACATCAGTATAAAAACCCTCTTCTTTTGGGGATACGCTAAGGAGATCACCGATAAACTCATCTTT	CAWVGLREGTMKHISIKTLFFWGYAKEITDKLIF
NA	TRDV1	NA	TRDJ1	TGTGCTCTTGGGGAACTTTGCCCTACCACGGGGATTTCGGTAAGCGATAAACTCATCTTT	CALGELCPTTGISVSDKLIF
TRDD3	TRDV2	few	TRDJ1	TGTGCCTGTGACACCCCAAGGAACTGGGGGGAGGACGATAAACTCATCTTT	CACDTPRNWGEDDKLIF
TRDD3	TRDV1	once	TRDJ1	TGTGCTCTTGGGGAACTACGGAACCTTAGCCTTGACCCGTACTGGGGGCTAATAGCCGATAAACTCATCTTT	CALGELRNLSLDPYWGLIADKLIF
TRDD3	TRDV1	NA	TRDJ1	TGTGCTCTTGGGGAACTCCGGTCTCCCGGGGGATCCGATAAACCCATCTTT	CALGELRSPGGSDKPIF
NA	TRDV1	NA	TRDJ1	TGTGCTCTTGGGAAGGGCTACTTCCCACTGTACCTGTACACCGATAAACTCATCTTT	CALGKGYFPLYLYTDKLIF
NA	TRDV1	NA	TRDJ1	TGTGCTCTTGGGGAACTTTGGCCTGCCCCACACACCGATAAACTCATCTTT	CALGELWPAPHTDKLIF
NA	TRDV1	few	TRDJ1	TGTGCTCTTGGGGAACTAGATGGTTTAGGTCCCGATAAACTCATCTTT	CALGELDGLGPDKLIF
TRDD3	TRDV1	NA	TRDJ1	TGTGCTCTTGGGGAACTGCTATCCTTTGGGGGATCCGATAAACTCATCTTT	CALGELLSFGGSDKLIF
NA	TRDV1	NA	TRDJ1	TGTGCTCTTGGGGAACTTTCTGATACGTACACTGATAAACTCATCTTT	CALGELSDTYTDKLIF
TRDD3	TRDV1	NA	TRDJ1	TGTGCTCTTGGCGAACCAGTGGCTGGGGGATACACCGATAAACTCATCTTT	CALGEPVAGGYTDKLIF
NA	TRDV1	few	TRDJ1	TGTGCTCTTGGGGAACTAGCCCGGGGATTGAGGGCCTCCCATATCGGAGCCGATAAACTCATCTTT	CALGELARGLRASHIGADKLIF
TRDD3	TRDV2	few	TRDJ1	TGTGCCACCGTGGACTGGGGGATACCCTACACCGATAAACTCATCTTT	CATVDWGIPYTDKLIF
TRDD3	TRDV1	NA	TRDJ1	TGTGCTCTTGGGGAACCCCACTACTGGGGGAGACAAAAACTCATCTTT	CALGEPHYWGRQKLIF
TRDD3	TRDV1	NA	TRDJ1	TGTGCTCTTGGGGACCCCACTCGGGCCTACGACTGGGGGATACGGGAAACCGATAAACTCATCTTT	CALGDPTRAYDWGIRETDKLIF
TRDD3	TRDV1	few	TRDJ1	TGTGCTCTTGGGGAACTAGTGGACTGGGGGATACATACCGATAAACTCATCTTT	CALGELVDWGIHTDKLIF
NA	TRDV1	NA	TRDJ1	TGTGCTCTTGGGGAACGGGCTGTGGGCAACGAACTCATCTTT	CALGERAVGNELIF
TRDD3	TRDV1	NA	TRDJ1	TGTGCTCTTGGGGAACTATATGGTTGGGGATACGCATCTAAAACCGATAAACTCATCTTT	CALGELYGWGYASKTDKLIF
NA	TRDV1	NA	TRDJ1	TGTGCTCTTGGGCTACATCCTCCTTCCTACAGTACTGGGGGGGCCTTGTACACCGATAAACTCATCTTT	CALGLHPPSYSTGGALYTDKLIF
TRDD3	TRDV1	NA	TRDJ1	TGTGCTCTTGGGGAACCACGCCTCTACTGGGGGATAAGATCCGATAAACTCATCTTT	CALGEPRLYWGIRSDKLIF
NA	TRDV2	NA	TRDJ1	TGTGCCTGTGACGCAAATCTTGGGGCCGGGCCTGCCCCAACTTACACCGATAAACTCATCTTT	CACDANLGAGPAPTYTDKLIF
NA	TRDV1	few	TRDJ1	TGTGCTCTTGGGGAACTTCAAGGCCGGATCGTCTGGACGGACGCCGATAAACTCATCTTT	CALGELQGRIVWTDADKLIF
TRDD3	TRDV1	NA	TRDJ1	TGTGCTCTTGGGGAACCGACGCTACGTCTGGGCAGCCTGGGGGGTAACACCGATAAACTCATCTTT	CALGEPTLRLGSLGGNTDKLIF
TRDD3	TRDV2	NA	TRDJ1	TGCGCCTGCGACACTCGCCGTACTGGGGGCCACACCGATAAACTCATCTTT	CACDTRRTGGHTDKLIF
TRDD3	TRDV1	NA	TRDJ1	TGTGCTCTTGGGGAAGTGTTGGTCCGATATACTGGGGGATACCCCGATAAACTCATCTTT	CALGEVLVRYTGGYPDKLIF
TRDD3	TRDV1	NA	TRDJ1	TGTGCTCTTGGGGACCTACATCCCCTGGGGGGGGGACGCCAGTACACCGATAAACTCATCTTT	CALGDLHPLGGGRQYTDKLIF
TRDD3	TRDV1	few	TRDJ1	TGTGCTCTTGGGGGGACCTACGGACTGGGGTTTATCCCCGATAAACTCATCTTT	CALGGTYGLGFIPDKLIF
TRDD3	TRDV2	NA	TRDJ1	TGTGCCTGTGACACCCGTACTGGGGGATACGCTAGGTACACCGATAAACTCATCTTT	CACDTRTGGYARYTDKLIF
TRDD3	TRDV1	few	TRDJ1	TGTGCTCTTGGGGAGAGGATACAACTACTACTGCTTAGGGGGGATACGCAGCCCCCCGATAAACTCATCTTT	CALGERIQLLLLRGDTQPPDKLIF
NA	TRDV1	once	TRDJ1	TGTGCTCTTGGGGAAACCCCACTTGGGGACCTGTACACCGATAAACTCATCTTT	CALGETPLGDLYTDKLIF
NA	TRDV1	NA	TRDJ1	TGTGCTCTTGGGGAATCTCCCCACCTTCCTACTCGTACTGGGGGATACACCGATAAACTCATCTTT	CALGESPHLPTRTGGYTDKLIF